What follows are 28 T cell receptor beta chains derived from one specimen sequenced in a study of blood T cell repertoires in COVID-19. TCRdb's table, derived via immunoSEQ multiplex PCR, lists solely in-frame clones and lacks some. This table has some 360,000 clones, 88% appearing once. The material sequenced was PBMCs or T cells enriched from blood (not recorded which). The source of these receptors is a woman in her twenties or thirties who had been exposed to COVID-19.

J is TRBJ1-1 and V is TRBV4-2; D is unresolved. Germline assignment: CDR1 LGHNA and CDR2 YNFKEQ. V was clipped by 1 base and J by 3 bases, with 9 bases between them. The CDR3 is 14 amino acids. Written as DNA, the CDR3 is TGTGCCAGCAGCCAAGCCCTTTCGGACACTGAAGCTTTCTTT. Protein product: CASSQALSDTEAFF.

This clone was recorded a few times. This sequence joins TRBV11-1 and TRBJ1-5; TRBD1 matches 8 bases. The trim removed 6 bases at V and 6 bases at J, leaving 4 bases unmatched. There are 13 residues in the CDR3. Germline CDR1 is SGHAT and CDR2 is FQDESV (reference sequence). CDR3 coding DNA: TGTGCCAGCAGTCTGGACAGGGCTCAGCCCCAGCATTTT. Encoded protein: CASSLDRAQPQHF.

The DNA for the CDR3 is TGTGCCAGCAGTGAAGGGAGGTGGGATTCACCCCTCCACTTT. It specifies CASSEGRWDSPLHF. This rearrangement joins TRBV6-1 to TRBJ1-6; D is unresolved. CDR1 is MNHNS, CDR2 SASEGT, per germline. This CDR3 is built from 14 residues. Trimming stripped 1 base from V and 8 bases from J, with 9 bases between.

V is TRBV27 and J is TRBJ2-7; D gene uncertain. Germline-derived CDR1 and CDR2 are MNHEY and SMNVEV (reference sequence). The V end lost 3 bases, the J end lost 2 bases, and 8 bases lay between the germline ends. This CDR3 is 13 amino acids long. In DNA, the CDR3 is TGTGCCAGCAGTTTCGGTGCACCCTACGAGCAGTACTTC. Its protein is CASSFGAPYEQYF.

The sample holds a few counts of this clone. J is TRBJ2-1 and V is TRBV7-8; tentatively, D is TRBD1 (5 bases). The CDR3 has 20 amino acids. Germline V gives CDR1 SGHVS, CDR2 FQNEAQ. V gave up 0 bases and J gave up 6 bases, with 27 bases separating them. The CDR3 spells CASSLAIDSRVSKKGNEQFF. The CDR3 bases are TGTGCCAGCAGCTTAGCGATCGACTCCAGGGTTTCTAAAAAAGGCAATGAGCAGTTCTTC.

The V call is TRBV10-3, the J call TRBJ2-3, with D hard to call. CDR3 size: 15 residues. The germline V and J ends were trimmed by 10 bases and 2 bases, with 19 bases remaining between them. Germline CDR1 ENHRY, CDR2 SYGVKD. The DNA of the CDR3 is TGTGCCAGCACCCCCACCGGCACTAACACAGATACGCAGTATTTT. Translating gives CASTPTGTNTDTQYF.

This clone appeared once. The V and J genes are TRBV7-9 and TRBJ2-1; 12 bases map to TRBD2. Germline-derived CDR1 and CDR2 are SEHNR and FQNEAQ (reference sequence). The CDR3 consists of 15 residues. The trim removed 8 bases at V and 7 bases at J, leaving 9 bases unmatched. This CDR3 reads CASGRLAGGPNEQFF. The CDR3 DNA reads as TGTGCCAGCGGAAGGCTAGCGGGAGGGCCGAATGAGCAGTTCTTC.

As DNA, the CDR3 is TGCGCCAGCAGCTTCATAGGGACAGGATCTGGGGCCAACGTCCTGACTTTC. Residues: CASSFIGTGSGANVLTF. The chain couples TRBV5-1 to TRBJ2-6; TRBD1 agrees at 8 bases. Trimming removed 2 bases from V and 1 base from J; junction bases left unmatched: 5. Looked up from germline, CDR1 is SGHRS and CDR2 is YFSETQ. There are 17 residues in the CDR3.

The V and J genes are TRBV4-1 and TRBJ2-1; TRBD1 matches 7 bases. Trimming took 0 bases from V and 8 from J; bases not matched to a gene: 13. The CDR3 runs to 17 residues. From germline, CDR1 is MGHRA and CDR2 YSYEKL. The DNA for the CDR3 is TGCGCCAGCAGCCAAGAGGGACAGCAAACCTTACGTCATGAGCAGTTCTTC. It codes for CASSQEGQQTLRHEQFF.

The sample holds a few counts of this clone. The chain couples TRBV5-6 to TRBJ2-7, with TRBD2 identical over 7 bases. The ends lost 4 bases at V and 5 bases at J; junction bases unmatched: 6. The CDR3 covers 13 residues. CDR1 and CDR2 (germline): SGHDT, YYEEEE. The CDR3 loop is CASSPTSAHEQYF. As DNA, the CDR3 is TGTGCCAGCAGCCCCACTAGCGCCCACGAGCAGTACTTC.

This chain links TRBV6-5 with TRBJ1-3, with 8 bases identical to TRBD1. Per the germline V gene, CDR1 is MNHEY and CDR2 is SVGAGI. This CDR3 is 15 amino acids long. The V gene end was trimmed by 5 bases and the J gene end by 6 bases; junction bases not matched to a gene: 9. DNA of the CDR3: TGTGCCAGCAGTCCGCAGGGGGCTGGAGTAAACACCATATATTTT. It codes for CASSPQGAGVNTIYF.

The J gene is TRBJ1-6, the V gene TRBV27; the match to TRBD1 covers 8 bases. Germline V gene data show CDR1 as MNHEY and CDR2 as SMNVEV (reference sequence). V lost 1 base and J lost 7; bases outside the gene matches: 3. The CDR3 runs to 15 residues. This CDR3 reads CASSLWTGTNSPLHF. DNA for the CDR3: TGTGCCAGCAGTTTATGGACAGGGACCAATTCACCCCTCCACTTT.

V gene TRBV6-1 combines with J gene TRBJ2-3, with 9 bases matching TRBD2. V lost 4 bases and J lost 4; bases outside the gene matches: 18. This CDR3 comprises 19 residues. The germline gives CDR1 MNHNS, CDR2 SASEGT. CDR3 protein: CASSAGLAGRSKAADTQYF. DNA of the CDR3: TGTGCCAGCAGTGCTGGGCTAGCGGGACGATCCAAGGCCGCAGATACGCAGTATTTT.

The CDR3: CASSLMVTGVNTEAFF. DNA of the CDR3: TGTGCCAGCAGCTTGATGGTGACAGGGGTCAACACTGAAGCTTTCTTT. The chain combines TRBV5-6 with TRBJ1-1, with TRBD1 matching over 8 bases. V was pared by 1 base and J by 2 bases, with 7 bases of the junction left unmatched. The CDR3 totals 16 residues. Germline CDR1 is SGHDT and CDR2 is YYEEEE. Using reference TRBV5-6 and TRBJ1-1 for the parts outside the CDR3, the full variable domain is DAGVTQSPTHLIKTRGQQVTLRCSPKSGHDTVSWYQQALGQGPQFIFQYYEEEERQRGNFPDRFSGHQFPNYSSELNVNALLLGDSALYLCASSLMVTGVNTEAFFGQGTRLTVV.

The chain combines TRBV18 with TRBJ1-1; 9 bases are shared with TRBD1. The CDR3 covers 15 residues. Germline values: CDR1 KGHSH, CDR2 LQKENI. V gave up 3 bases and J gave up 2 bases; unmatched junction bases: 4. CDR3 coding DNA: TGTGCCAGCTCACCGGGACAGGGTGAAAACACTGAAGCTTTCTTT. It yields the protein CASSPGQGENTEAFF.

This chain links TRBV24-1 with TRBJ1-4; weak D call: TRBD1 (6 bases). From germline, CDR1 is KGHDR and CDR2 SFDVKD. V lost 4 bases and J 5 bases, leaving 13 bases between the germline ends. This CDR3 spans 15 amino acids. CDR3 coding DNA: TGTGCCACCAGTGACTCGGACAGACCGAATGAAAAACTGTTTTTT. This translates into CATSDSDRPNEKLFF.

The rearrangement joins TRBV13 to TRBJ2-1; 7 nucleotides agree with TRBD2. V shed 5 bases, J shed 1 base, and the junction held 14 bases outside the gene matches. CDR1 PRHDT and CDR2 FYEKMQ come from the germline V gene (reference sequence). CDR3 size: 18 residues. In DNA form, the CDR3 reads TGTGCCAGCAGCCGCATCAGCTCCGGGGGAGGGTCCTACAATGAGCAGTTCTTC. This encodes CASSRISSGGGSYNEQFF.

The J gene is TRBJ2-1, the V gene TRBV28; no clear D gene. CDR1 is MDHEN and CDR2 is SYDVKM in the germline V gene. V gave up 3 bases and J gave up 3 bases, with 12 bases separating them. CDR3 size: 15 residues. CDR3 region: CASSLRGILYNEQFF. CDR3 DNA sequence: TGTGCCAGCAGTTTGAGAGGAATACTCTACAATGAGCAGTTCTTC.

The rearrangement links TRBV5-4 to TRBJ2-7; 7 nucleotides line up with TRBD2. This CDR3 spans 18 amino acids. Losses at the gene ends were 0 bases for V and 3 bases for J; bases not matched to a gene: 15. Germline CDR1 and CDR2: SGHNT and YYREEE (reference sequence). The CDR3 DNA reads TGTGCCAGCAGCTTGGTAGGTTGGGAGCGGGAAAAGAACTACGAGCAGTACTTC. It yields the protein CASSLVGWEREKNYEQYF.

Remarks on this clone: Within the sample, other DNA sequences also encode this same CDR3. As DNA, the CDR3 is TGTGCCAGCTCACCGGGGCTTTCCTACGAGCAGTACTTC. This sequence encodes CASSPGLSYEQYF. The gene calls are TRBV18 and TRBJ2-7; possibly TRBD1 for D (5 bases). The CDR3 loop spans 13 amino acids. Germline values: CDR1 KGHSH, CDR2 LQKENI. The ends were cut back, 3 bases at V and 1 base at J, with 7 bases in the middle.

V is TRBV30 and J is TRBJ2-6; 9 nucleotides agree with TRBD1. Germline V gene lookup returns CDR1 GTSNPN and CDR2 SVGIG (reference sequence). The CDR3 runs 18 residues. With V trimmed by 5 bases and J by 4 bases, 15 bases remained unmatched. The CDR3 bases are TGTGCCTGGGGAGCCAGGACAGGGGTTCTAGGGGGGGCCAACGTCCTGACTTTC. Its protein is CAWGARTGVLGGANVLTF.

The table lists this clone with a count of one. V is TRBV7-9 and J is TRBJ2-7; D perhaps matches TRBD1 (6 bases). CDR1 is SEHNR and CDR2 is FQNEAQ in the germline V gene (reference sequence). This CDR3 has 14 amino acids. Trimming removed 6 bases at V and 3 bases at J, with 15 bases between. CDR3 DNA sequence: TGTGCCAGCAGTCAGGGGACGTTTGACTACGAGCAGTACTTC. This codes for CASSQGTFDYEQYF.

V usage is TRBV4-1 and J usage is TRBJ2-7, with D perhaps TRBD2 (5 bases). Trimming removed 0 bases at V and 2 bases at J, with 20 bases between. The CDR3 sequence is 18 residues long. Germline-derived CDR1 and CDR2 are MGHRA and YSYEKL. Here the CDR3 DNA reads TGCGCCAGCAGCCAAGAAGGGCAAAGCGGACCATGGGCCTACGAGCAGTACTTC. Translation gives CASSQEGQSGPWAYEQYF.

This chain joins TRBV18 and TRBJ2-1, with 8 bases identical to TRBD1. Germline CDR1 KGHSH, CDR2 LQKENI. V lost 3 bases and J lost 7; bases outside the gene matches: 11. This CDR3 has 16 amino acids. CDR3 coding DNA: TGTGCCAGCTCACCGTCACAGCAGGGGGCCGGTAATGAGCAGTTCTTC. This sequence encodes CASSPSQQGAGNEQFF.

The rearrangement uses TRBV27 and TRBJ1-5; no clear D. The germline V gene has CDR1 MNHEY and CDR2 SMNVEV (reference sequence). V was pared by 3 bases and J by 0 bases, with 12 bases between. This CDR3 spans 16 amino acids. CDR3 protein: CASSLLAGYSNQPQHF. CDR3 DNA: TGTGCCAGCAGTTTGTTGGCGGGGTATAGCAATCAGCCCCAGCATTTT.

CDR3 DNA sequence: TGTGCCAGCAGTTACGACACCGCGGGGGAGACCCAGTACTTC. The encoded protein is CASSYDTAGETQYF. This chain connects TRBV28 to TRBJ2-5, with D possibly TRBD2 on 6 matching bases. Trimming took 4 bases from V and 5 from J, leaving 14 bases between them. This CDR3 has 14 amino acids. In germline, CDR1 is MDHEN, CDR2 SYDVKM.

This clone was observed a handful of times. The rearrangement joins TRBV6-5 to TRBJ2-7; D call uncertain. Trimming left V 4 bases short and J 3 bases short, with 7 bases between. The CDR3 extends over 12 amino acids. The germline V gene has CDR1 MNHEY and CDR2 SVGAGI. The CDR3 region has the DNA TGTGCCAGCAGTTCCTACCGCTACGAGCAGTACTTC. Amino acids: CASSSYRYEQYF.

This clone was counted once. The J gene is TRBJ1-4, the V gene TRBV2, with 7 bases aligning to TRBD1. CDR3 length: 15 amino acids. Germline V gene lookup returns CDR1 SNHLY and CDR2 FYNNEI. V lost 7 bases, J lost 3 bases, and 8 bases stayed unmatched. CDR3 in DNA: TGTGCCAGCAACAGCAGGGGGACTGCTAATGAAAAACTGTTTTTT. Translated: CASNSRGTANEKLFF.